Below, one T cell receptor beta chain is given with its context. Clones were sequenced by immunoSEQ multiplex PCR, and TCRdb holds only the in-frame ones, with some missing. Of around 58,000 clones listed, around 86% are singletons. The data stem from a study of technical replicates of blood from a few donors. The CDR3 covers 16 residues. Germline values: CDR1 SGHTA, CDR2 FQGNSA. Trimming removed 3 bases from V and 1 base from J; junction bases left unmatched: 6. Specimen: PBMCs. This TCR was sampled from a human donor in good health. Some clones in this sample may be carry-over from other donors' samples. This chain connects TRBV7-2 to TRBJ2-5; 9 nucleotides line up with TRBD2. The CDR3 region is CASSLVAGASQETQYF. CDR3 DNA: TGTGCCAGCAGCTTGGTAGCGGGAGCTTCCCAAGAGACCCAGTACTTC.